The 15 T cell receptor beta chains reported below all come from one sample, sequenced in a study of beta chain features in type 1 diabetes. TCRB transcripts that were expressed got sequenced, as all of the isolated RNA had been reverse transcribed. Generated by immunoSEQ multiplex PCR, the TCRdb table keeps only in-frame clones and is missing some. The sample shows hundreds of thousands of clones, around a sixth of them seen only once. Sequencing was done on a sample of naive CD4+ T cells from blood. These receptors all stem from a woman under 30 in good health.

This clone was observed a few times. This chain links TRBV9 with TRBJ2-7; D is ambiguous. CDR1 SGDLS and CDR2 YYNGEE come from the germline V gene. The CDR3 is made up of 12 amino acids. V shed 8 bases and J shed 0 bases, with 9 bases lying between them. The CDR3 coding sequence is TGTGCCAGTGCTAGGTTCTCCTACGAGCAGTACTTC. Its translation: CASARFSYEQYF.

The chain joins TRBV4-2 to TRBJ2-7; 9 positions agree with TRBD2. CDR3 size: 14 residues. V trimming: 4 bases; J trimming: 3 bases; junction bases outside the gene matches: 4. Germline V gene data show CDR1 as LGHNA and CDR2 as YNFKEQ. The CDR3 spells CASSRREGYYEQYF. The CDR3 nucleotides read TGTGCCAGCAGCCGGCGGGAGGGTTACTACGAGCAGTACTTC.

This clone showed up just a few times. The chain has TRBV29-1 and TRBJ2-1, with D unresolved. Germline V gives CDR1 SQVTM, CDR2 ANQGSEA. The V gene lost 4 bases and the J gene lost 5 bases, with 12 bases spanning the gap. CDR3 length equals 13 residues. The CDR3 sequence: CSVVAAYNNEQFF. In DNA, the CDR3 is TGCAGCGTTGTAGCAGCCTACAACAATGAGCAGTTCTTC.

The J gene is TRBJ1-1, the V gene TRBV7-3; 7 positions agree with TRBD1. The trim removed 5 bases at V and 4 bases at J, leaving 4 bases unmatched. Germline CDR1 reads SGHTA; CDR2 reads FQGTGA. The CDR3 contains 13 residues. This CDR3 reads CASSRYRGTEAFF. DNA for the CDR3: TGTGCCAGCAGCAGATACAGGGGCACTGAAGCTTTCTTT.

The genes are TRBV5-4 and TRBJ2-3; D perhaps matches TRBD1 (6 bases). The CDR3 is made up of 16 amino acids. Germline assignment: CDR1 SGHNT and CDR2 YYREEE (reference sequence). Trimming took off 1 base at V and 2 bases at J, with 14 bases between the two ends. CDR3 in amino acids: CASSLLLSGDTDTQYF. In DNA form, the CDR3 reads TGTGCCAGCAGCTTGTTATTATCAGGGGACACAGATACGCAGTATTTT.

This clone was recorded a few times. The V call is TRBV28, the J call TRBJ2-4; weak D call: TRBD1 (5 bases). The length of the CDR3 is 18 residues. Trimming stripped 5 bases from V and 0 bases from J, with 20 bases between. Germline loops: CDR1 MDHEN, CDR2 SYDVKM. CDR3 bases: TGTGCCAGCAGTGGGTGGGGTGGACACACTCTAGCCAAAAACATTCAGTACTTC. Its translation: CASSGWGGHTLAKNIQYF.

In its sample, this clone was seen a few times. V is TRBV18 and J is TRBJ1-3, with TRBD1 as a possible D gene (6 bases). The CDR3 contains 15 residues. Germline-derived CDR1 and CDR2 are KGHSH and LQKENI. Trimming left V 3 bases short and J 1 base short, with 10 bases between. CDR3 in amino acids: CASSPGRGSGNTIYF. The CDR3 nucleotides read TGTGCCAGCTCACCTGGCAGGGGTTCTGGAAACACCATATATTTT. The full variable domain, with the rest looked up from reference TRBV18 and TRBJ1-3, is NAGVMQNPRHLVRRRGQEARLRCSPMKGHSHVYWYRQLPEEGLKFMVYLQKENIIDESGMPKERFSAEFPKEGPSILRIQQVVRGDSAAYFCASSPGRGSGNTIYFGEGSWLTVV.

The sample holds many counts of this clone. V is TRBV14 and J is TRBJ1-1; possible D gene TRBD1, 5 bases. The CDR3 extends over 13 amino acids. With 6 bases removed from V and 1 base from J, the gap between germline ends came to 9 bases. From germline, CDR1 is SGHDN and CDR2 FVKESK. In nucleotides, the CDR3 is TGTGCCAGCAGTAACCAGGGGAACACTGAAGCTTTCTTT. This codes for CASSNQGNTEAFF.

The V gene is TRBV10-3, the J gene TRBJ1-5; D is undetermined. CDR3 length: 15 amino acids. The ends were cut back, 2 bases at V and 5 bases at J, with 13 bases in the middle. Per germline, CDR1 ENHRY and CDR2 SYGVKD. The CDR3 region has the DNA TGTGCCATCAGTGAGACGATGGTGGGCGATCAGCCCCAGCATTTT. This gives the protein CAISETMVGDQPQHF.

This clone was recorded a few times. The chain's CDR3 is CASSYSGGSNQPQHF. The CDR3 coding sequence is TGTGCCAGCAGTTATAGCGGGGGCAGCAATCAGCCCCAGCATTTT. The chain couples TRBV6-5 to TRBJ1-5, with D possibly matching TRBD1 (6 bases). Germline loops: CDR1 MNHEY, CDR2 SVGAGI. Trimming cost V 3 bases and J 1 base, with 10 bases left between them. CDR3 length: 15 amino acids.

The CDR3 reads CASKRVVDTQYF. The CDR3 bases are TGTGCCAGCAAGAGGGTTGTTGATACGCAGTATTTT. This chain connects TRBV7-9 to TRBJ2-3, with a possible D match to TRBD2 (5 bases). Germline CDR1 reads SEHNR; CDR2 reads FQNEAQ (reference sequence). The CDR3 consists of 12 residues. Trimming shortened V by 7 bases and J by 6 bases, and 11 bases separated the two germline ends.

The chain carries TRBV9 and TRBJ2-2, with D perhaps assigned TRBD1 or TRBD2 (6 bases each). The CDR3 covers 18 residues. The V gene's germline CDR1 is SGDLS and CDR2 YYNGEE. V dropped 0 bases and J dropped 6 bases, with 21 bases sitting between them. This CDR3 is CASSVDPGGRVVSGELFF. For the CDR3, the DNA is TGTGCCAGCAGCGTAGACCCCGGGGGCAGGGTTGTCTCCGGGGAGCTGTTTTTT.

This clone was seen only a few times. The rearrangement joins TRBV29-1 to TRBJ1-1; D call uncertain. CDR1 is SQVTM and CDR2 is ANQGSEA in the germline V gene. This CDR3 region has 12 residues. CDR3 coding DNA: TGCAGGGCCGGGCGGCTGAACACTGAAGCTTTCTTT. Its protein is CRAGRLNTEAFF.

This chain joins TRBV6-6 and TRBJ2-7; TRBD2 matches 7 bases. CDR1 is MNHNY, CDR2 SVGAGI, per germline (reference sequence). This CDR3 has 13 amino acids. V shed 6 bases and J 3 bases; nucleotides not matched to a gene: 5. CDR3 amino acids: CASRRESLYEQYF. CDR3 in DNA: TGTGCCAGCAGGCGGGAGTCCCTCTACGAGCAGTACTTC.

In this sample, this clone turned up a few times. The chain has TRBV4-2 and TRBJ2-6, with 9 nucleotides matching TRBD1. This CDR3 has 19 amino acids. Trimming removed 0 bases from V and 2 bases from J; junction bases left unmatched: 8. Germline values: CDR1 LGHNA, CDR2 YNFKEQ. The CDR3 protein is CASSQDPGQGSAGANVLTF. The DNA of the CDR3 is TGTGCCAGCAGCCAAGATCCGGGACAGGGATCGGCTGGGGCCAACGTCCTGACTTTC.